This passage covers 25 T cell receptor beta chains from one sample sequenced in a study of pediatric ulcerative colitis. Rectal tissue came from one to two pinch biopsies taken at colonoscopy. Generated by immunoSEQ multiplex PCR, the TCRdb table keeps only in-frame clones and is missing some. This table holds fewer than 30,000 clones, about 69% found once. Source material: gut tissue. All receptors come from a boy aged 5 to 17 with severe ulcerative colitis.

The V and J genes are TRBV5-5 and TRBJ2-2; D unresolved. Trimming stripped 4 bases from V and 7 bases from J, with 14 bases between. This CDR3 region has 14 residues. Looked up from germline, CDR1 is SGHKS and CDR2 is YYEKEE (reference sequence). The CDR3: CASSIILEIGELFF. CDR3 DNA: TGTGCCAGCAGCATCATCCTAGAGATCGGGGAGCTGTTTTTT.

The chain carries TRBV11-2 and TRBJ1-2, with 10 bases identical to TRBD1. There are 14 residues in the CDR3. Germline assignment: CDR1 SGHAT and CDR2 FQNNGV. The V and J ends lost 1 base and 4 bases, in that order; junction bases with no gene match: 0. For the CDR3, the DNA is TGTGCCAGCAGCTTAGGGACAGGGGGCTATGGCTACACCTTC. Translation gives CASSLGTGGYGYTF.

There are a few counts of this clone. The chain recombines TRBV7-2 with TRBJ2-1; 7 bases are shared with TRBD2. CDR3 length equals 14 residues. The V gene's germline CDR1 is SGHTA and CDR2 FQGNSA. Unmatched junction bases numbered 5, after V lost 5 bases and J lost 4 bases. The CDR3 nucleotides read TGTGCCAGCAGCGGCGGGAGCTCTTACAATGAGCAGTTCTTC. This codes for CASSGGSSYNEQFF.

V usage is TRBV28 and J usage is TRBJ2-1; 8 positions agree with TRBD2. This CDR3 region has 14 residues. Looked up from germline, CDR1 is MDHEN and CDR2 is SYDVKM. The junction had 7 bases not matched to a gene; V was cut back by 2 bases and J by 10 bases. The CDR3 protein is CASSLGGRLWEQFF. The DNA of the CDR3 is TGTGCCAGCAGTTTAGGCGGGAGGTTGTGGGAGCAGTTCTTC.

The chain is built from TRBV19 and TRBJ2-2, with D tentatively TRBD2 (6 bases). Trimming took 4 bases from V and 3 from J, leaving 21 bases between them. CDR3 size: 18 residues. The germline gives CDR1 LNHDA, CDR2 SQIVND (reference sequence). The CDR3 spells CASSSSPGLSADTGELFF. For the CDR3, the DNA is TGTGCCAGTAGTAGTAGTCCAGGACTATCCGCTGACACCGGGGAGCTGTTTTTT.

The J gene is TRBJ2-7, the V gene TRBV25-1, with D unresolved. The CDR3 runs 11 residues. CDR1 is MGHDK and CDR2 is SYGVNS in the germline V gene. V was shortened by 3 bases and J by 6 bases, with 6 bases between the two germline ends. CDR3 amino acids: CASSEVGEQYF. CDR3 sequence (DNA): TGTGCCAGCAGTGAGGTTGGCGAGCAGTACTTC.

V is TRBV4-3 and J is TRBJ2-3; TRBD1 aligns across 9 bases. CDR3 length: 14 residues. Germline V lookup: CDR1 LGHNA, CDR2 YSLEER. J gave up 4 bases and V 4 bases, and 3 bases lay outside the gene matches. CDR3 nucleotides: TGCGCCAGCAGCCGGACAGGGGTGGCAGATACGCAGTATTTT. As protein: CASSRTGVADTQYF.

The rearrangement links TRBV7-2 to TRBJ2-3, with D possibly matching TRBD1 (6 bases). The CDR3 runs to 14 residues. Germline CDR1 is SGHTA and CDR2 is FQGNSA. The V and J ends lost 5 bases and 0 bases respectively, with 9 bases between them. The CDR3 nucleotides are TGTGCCAGCAGCACTAGGGGGAGCACAGATACGCAGTATTTT. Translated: CASSTRGSTDTQYF.

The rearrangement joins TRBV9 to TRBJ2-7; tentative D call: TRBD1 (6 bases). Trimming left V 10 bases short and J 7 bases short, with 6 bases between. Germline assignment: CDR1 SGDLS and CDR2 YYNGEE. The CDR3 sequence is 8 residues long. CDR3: CAQGEQYF. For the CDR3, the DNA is TGTGCCCAGGGGGAGCAGTACTTC.

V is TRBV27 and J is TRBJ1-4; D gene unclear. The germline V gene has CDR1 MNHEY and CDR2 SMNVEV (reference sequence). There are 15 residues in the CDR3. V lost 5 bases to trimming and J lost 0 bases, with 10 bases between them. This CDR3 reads CASSLDGATNEKLFF. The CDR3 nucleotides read TGTGCCAGCAGTCTGGACGGTGCAACTAATGAAAAACTGTTTTTT.

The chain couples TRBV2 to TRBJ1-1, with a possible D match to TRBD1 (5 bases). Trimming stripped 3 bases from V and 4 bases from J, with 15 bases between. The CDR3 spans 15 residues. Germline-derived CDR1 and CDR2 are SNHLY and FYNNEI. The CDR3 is CASSDLVGDSTEAFF. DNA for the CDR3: TGTGCCAGCAGTGATCTTGTGGGGGATAGCACTGAAGCTTTCTTT. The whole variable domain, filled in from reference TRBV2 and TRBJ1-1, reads EPEVTQTPSHQVTQMGQEVILRCVPISNHLYFYWYRQILGQKVEFLVSFYNNEISEKSEIFDDQFSVERPDGSNFTLKIRSTKLEDSAMYFCASSDLVGDSTEAFFGQGTRLTVV.

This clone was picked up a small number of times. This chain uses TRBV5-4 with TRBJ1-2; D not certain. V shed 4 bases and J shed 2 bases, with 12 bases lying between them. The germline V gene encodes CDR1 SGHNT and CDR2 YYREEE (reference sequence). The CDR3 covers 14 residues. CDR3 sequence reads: CASSLEAGNYGYTF. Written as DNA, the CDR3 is TGTGCCAGCAGCCTTGAGGCGGGGAACTATGGCTACACCTTC.

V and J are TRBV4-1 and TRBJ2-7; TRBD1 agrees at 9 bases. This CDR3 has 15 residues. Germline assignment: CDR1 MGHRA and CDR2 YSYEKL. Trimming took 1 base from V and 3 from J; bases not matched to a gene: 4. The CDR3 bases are TGCGCCAGCAGCCAAGCCCCGGGACAGGGCTACGAGCAGTACTTC. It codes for CASSQAPGQGYEQYF.

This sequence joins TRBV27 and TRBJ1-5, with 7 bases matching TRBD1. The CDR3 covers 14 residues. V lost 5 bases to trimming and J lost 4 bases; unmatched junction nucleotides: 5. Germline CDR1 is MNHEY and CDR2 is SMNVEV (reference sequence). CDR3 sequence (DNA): TGTGCCAGCAGTCCCAGACAGGGTAATCAGCCCCAGCATTTT. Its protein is CASSPRQGNQPQHF.

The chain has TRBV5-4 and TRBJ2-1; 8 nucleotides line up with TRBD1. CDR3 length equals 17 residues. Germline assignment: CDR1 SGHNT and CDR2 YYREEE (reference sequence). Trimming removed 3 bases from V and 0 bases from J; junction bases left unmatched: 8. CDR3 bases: TGTGCCAGCAGCTCCGGGACAGGCTATAGCTCCTACAATGAGCAGTTCTTC. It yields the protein CASSSGTGYSSYNEQFF.

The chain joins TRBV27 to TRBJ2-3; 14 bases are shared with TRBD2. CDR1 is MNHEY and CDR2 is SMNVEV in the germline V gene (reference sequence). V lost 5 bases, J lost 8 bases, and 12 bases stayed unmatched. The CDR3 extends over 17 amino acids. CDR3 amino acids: CASSPRGTSGRAGTQYF. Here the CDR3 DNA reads TGTGCCAGCAGTCCCCGCGGGACTAGCGGGAGAGCGGGTACGCAGTATTTT.

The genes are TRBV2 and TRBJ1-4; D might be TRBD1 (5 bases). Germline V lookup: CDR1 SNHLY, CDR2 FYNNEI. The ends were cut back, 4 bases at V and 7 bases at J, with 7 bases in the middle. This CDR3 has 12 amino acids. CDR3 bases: TGTGCCAGCAGTGGGGGGAGTGAAAAACTGTTTTTT. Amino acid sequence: CASSGGSEKLFF. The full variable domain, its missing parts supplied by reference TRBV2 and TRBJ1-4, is EPEVTQTPSHQVTQMGQEVILRCVPISNHLYFYWYRQILGQKVEFLVSFYNNEISEKSEIFDDQFSVERPDGSNFTLKIRSTKLEDSAMYFCASSGGSEKLFFGSGTQLSVL.

Here the CDR3 DNA reads TGTGCCAGCTCACGGCAGGGGAGCGGAAACACCATATATTTT. Amino acids: CASSRQGSGNTIYF. This chain uses TRBV18 with TRBJ1-3; weak D call: TRBD1 (6 bases). From germline, CDR1 is KGHSH and CDR2 LQKENI. V was trimmed by 4 bases and J by 4 bases, leaving 11 bases between them. There are 14 residues in the CDR3.

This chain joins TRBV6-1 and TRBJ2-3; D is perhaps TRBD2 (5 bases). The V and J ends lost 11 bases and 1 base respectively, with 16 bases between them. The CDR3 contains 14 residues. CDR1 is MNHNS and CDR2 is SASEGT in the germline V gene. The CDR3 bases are TGTGCCGCAGCTCGGAGGCCCGGCACAGATACGCAGTATTTT. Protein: CAAARRPGTDTQYF.

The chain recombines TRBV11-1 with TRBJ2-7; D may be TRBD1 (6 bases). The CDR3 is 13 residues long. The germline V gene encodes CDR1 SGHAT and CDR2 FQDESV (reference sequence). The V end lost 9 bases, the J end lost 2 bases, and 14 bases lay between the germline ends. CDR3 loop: CARERGTPYEQYF. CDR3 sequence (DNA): TGTGCCAGAGAGAGGGGGACACCCTACGAGCAGTACTTC.

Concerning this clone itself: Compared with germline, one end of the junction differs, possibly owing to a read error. This CDR3 reads CASSRRGVREEAQYF. In DNA form, the CDR3 reads TGTGCCAGCAGCCGTAGAGGGGTTCGTGAAGAGGCCCAGTACTTC. V is TRBV7-2 and J is TRBJ2-5, with D perhaps assigned TRBD1 or TRBD2 (5 bases each). This CDR3 is 15 amino acids long. Germline CDR1 reads SGHTA; CDR2 reads FQGNSA.

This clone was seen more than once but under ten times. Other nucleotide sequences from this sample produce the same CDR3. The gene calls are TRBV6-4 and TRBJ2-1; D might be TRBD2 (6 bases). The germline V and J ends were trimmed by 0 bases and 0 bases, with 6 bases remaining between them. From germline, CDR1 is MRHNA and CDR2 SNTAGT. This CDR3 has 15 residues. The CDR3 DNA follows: TGTGCCAGCAGTGACTCTAGCGGCTCCTACAATGAGCAGTTCTTC. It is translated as CASSDSSGSYNEQFF.

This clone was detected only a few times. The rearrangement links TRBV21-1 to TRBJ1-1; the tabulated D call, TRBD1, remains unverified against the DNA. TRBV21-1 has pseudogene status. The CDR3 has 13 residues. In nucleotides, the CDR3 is TGTGCCAGCAGCCCCCGGGACAAGATGGAAGCTTTCTTT. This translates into CASSPRDKMEAFF.

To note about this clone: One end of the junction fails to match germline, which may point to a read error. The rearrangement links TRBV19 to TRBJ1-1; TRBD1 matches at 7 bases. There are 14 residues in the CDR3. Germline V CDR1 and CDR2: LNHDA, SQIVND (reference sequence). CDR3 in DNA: TGTGCCAGTAGTTTAGACAGGGTGAACACTGAAGCTTTCTTT. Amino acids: CASSLDRVNTEAFF. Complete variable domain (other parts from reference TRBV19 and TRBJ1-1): DGGITQSPKYLFRKEGQNVTLSCEQNLNHDAMYWYRQDPGQGLRLIYYSQIVNDFQKGDIAEGYSVSREKKESFPLTVTSAQKNPTAFYLCASSLDRVNTEAFFGQGTRLTVV.

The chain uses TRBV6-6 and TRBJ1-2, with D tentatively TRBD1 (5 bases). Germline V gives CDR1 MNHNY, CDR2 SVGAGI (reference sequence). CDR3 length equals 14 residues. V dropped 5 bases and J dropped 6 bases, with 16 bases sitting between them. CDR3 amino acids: CASSPQAGQHGYTF. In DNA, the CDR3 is TGTGCCAGCAGTCCACAGGCAGGGCAGCATGGCTACACCTTC.